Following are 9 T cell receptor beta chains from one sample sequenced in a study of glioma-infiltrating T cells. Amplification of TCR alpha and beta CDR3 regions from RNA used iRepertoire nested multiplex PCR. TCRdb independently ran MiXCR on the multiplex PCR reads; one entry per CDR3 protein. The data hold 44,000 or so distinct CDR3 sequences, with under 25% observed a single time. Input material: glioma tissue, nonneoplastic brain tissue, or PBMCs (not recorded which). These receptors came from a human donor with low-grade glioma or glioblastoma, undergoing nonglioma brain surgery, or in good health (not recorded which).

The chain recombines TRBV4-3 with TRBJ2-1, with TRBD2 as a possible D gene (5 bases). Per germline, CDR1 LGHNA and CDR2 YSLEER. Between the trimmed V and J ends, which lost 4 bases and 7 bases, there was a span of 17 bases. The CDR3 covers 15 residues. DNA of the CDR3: TGCGCCAGCAGCCCTGACCCGACGGGGAGAAATGAGCAGTTCTTC. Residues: CASSPDPTGRNEQFF.

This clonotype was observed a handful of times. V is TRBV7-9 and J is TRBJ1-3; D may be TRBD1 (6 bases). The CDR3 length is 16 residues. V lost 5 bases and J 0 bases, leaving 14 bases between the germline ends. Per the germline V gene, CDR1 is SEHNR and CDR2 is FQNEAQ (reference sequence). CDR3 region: CASSPDSPTSGNTIYF. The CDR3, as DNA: TGTGCCAGCAGCCCGGACAGTCCCACCTCTGGAAACACCATATATTTT.

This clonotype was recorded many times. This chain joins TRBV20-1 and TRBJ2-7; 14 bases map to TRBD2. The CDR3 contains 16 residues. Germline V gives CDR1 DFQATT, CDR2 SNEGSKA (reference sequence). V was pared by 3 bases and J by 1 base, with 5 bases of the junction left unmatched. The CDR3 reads CSASATSGRGSYEQYF. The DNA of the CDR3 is TGCAGTGCTAGCGCGACTAGCGGGAGGGGATCCTACGAGCAGTACTTC.

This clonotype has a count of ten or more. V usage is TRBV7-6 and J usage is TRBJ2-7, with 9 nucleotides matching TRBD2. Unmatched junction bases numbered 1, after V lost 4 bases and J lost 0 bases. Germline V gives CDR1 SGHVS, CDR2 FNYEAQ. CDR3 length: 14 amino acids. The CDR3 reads CASSSSGVSYEQYF. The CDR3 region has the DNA TGTGCCAGCAGCTCTAGCGGGGTCTCCTACGAGCAGTACTTC.

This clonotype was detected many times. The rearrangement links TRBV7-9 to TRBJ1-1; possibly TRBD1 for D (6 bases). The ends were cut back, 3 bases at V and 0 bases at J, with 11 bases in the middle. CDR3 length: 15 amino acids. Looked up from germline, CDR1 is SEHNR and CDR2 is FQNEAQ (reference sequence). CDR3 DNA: TGTGCCAGCAGCTTCCCGACAGGAATGAACACTGAAGCTTTCTTT. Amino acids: CASSFPTGMNTEAFF.

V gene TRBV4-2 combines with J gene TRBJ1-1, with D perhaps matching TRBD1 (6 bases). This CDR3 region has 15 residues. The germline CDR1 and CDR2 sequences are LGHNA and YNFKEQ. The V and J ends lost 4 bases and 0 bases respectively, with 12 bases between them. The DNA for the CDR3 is TGTGCCAGCAGCCGAGGACAGTCCTTGAACACTGAAGCTTTCTTT. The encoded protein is CASSRGQSLNTEAFF.

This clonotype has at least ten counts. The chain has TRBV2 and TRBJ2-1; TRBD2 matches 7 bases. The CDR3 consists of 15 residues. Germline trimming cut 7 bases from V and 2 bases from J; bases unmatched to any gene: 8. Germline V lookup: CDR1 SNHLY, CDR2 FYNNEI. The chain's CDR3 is CASNILASTYNEQFF. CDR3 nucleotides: TGTGCCAGCAATATACTAGCGTCTACCTACAATGAGCAGTTCTTC. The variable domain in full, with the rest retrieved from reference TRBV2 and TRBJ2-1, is EPEVTQTPSHQVTQMGQEVILRCVPISNHLYFYWYRQILGQKVEFLVSFYNNEISEKSEIFDDQFSVERPDGSNFTLKIRSTKLEDSAMYFCASNILASTYNEQFFGPGTRLTVL.

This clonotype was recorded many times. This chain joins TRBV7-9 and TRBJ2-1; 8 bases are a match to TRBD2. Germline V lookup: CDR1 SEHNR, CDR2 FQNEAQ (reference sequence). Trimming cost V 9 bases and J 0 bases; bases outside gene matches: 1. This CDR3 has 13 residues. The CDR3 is CASSGDSYNEQFF. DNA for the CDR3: TGTGCCAGTAGCGGGGACTCCTACAATGAGCAGTTCTTC.

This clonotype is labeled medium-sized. This chain's CDR3 is CASSLQASGSYNEQFF. Here the CDR3 DNA reads TGTGCCAGCAGTTTACAGGCTAGCGGGAGCTACAATGAGCAGTTCTTC. The genes are TRBV6-1 and TRBJ2-1; TRBD2 matches 10 bases. The CDR3 totals 16 residues. From germline, CDR1 is MNHNS and CDR2 SASEGT. V dropped 5 bases and J dropped 3; count of bases not matched to a gene: 7.